These T cell receptor beta chains were read from a single sample in a study of T-cell reconstitution after alpha-beta-depleted transplantation in children. TCRdb reprocessed the PCR reads with MiXCR, giving one entry per CDR3 protein. The sample consists of about 220,000 distinct CDR3 sequences, more than 15% of them appearing once. The sequencing used PBMCs, mostly from graft donor cells, collected 360 days after TCRalphabeta/CD19-depleted stem cell transplant. These receptors were collected from a male patient under 10 years old who had a stem cell transplant for acute lymphoblastic leukemia, so the T cells may come from the graft donor. Both conserved end residues are trimmed from each CDR3. Each record gives: V gene, J gene, CDR3 protein.

>TRBV20-1|TRBJ1-6
GMGSPLH
>TRBV20-1|TRBJ1-1
SARMPGQDTEAF
>TRBV2|TRBJ1-2
ASSIRHDTNYGYT
>TRBV29-1|TRBJ1-1
SVLGTLNTEAF
>TRBV13|TRBJ2-2
ASSLLNRAPNTGELF
>TRBV7-9|TRBJ2-7
ASSEGLHYEQY
>TRBV10-3|TRBJ1-4
AISDGQSNEKLF
>TRBV5-1|TRBJ1-1
ASSIGQLNTEAF
>TRBV7-8|TRBJ2-3
ASSLETRVNTQY
>TRBV6-5|TRBJ2-1
ASSYSPPLAGGKDEQF
>TRBV2|TRBJ2-5
ASSWTSGQETQY
>TRBV5-1|TRBJ2-1
ASSLGLAGGLVKSSSYNEQF
>TRBV12-3/TRBV12-4|TRBJ2-1
ASTQNWPGQF
>TRBV20-1|TRBJ1-4
SANRGVTNEKLF
>TRBV25-1|TRBJ2-1
ASSGGEFLYEQF
>TRBV10-3|TRBJ2-3
AISEPMTGRGTDTQY
>TRBV6-1|TRBJ2-1
ASRIRVWSSYNEQF
>TRBV27|TRBJ2-1
ASSEVLSYNEQF
>TRBV5-1|TRBJ2-7
ASSAIPSSYEQY
>TRBV7-6|TRBJ2-1
ASSLALSGDEQF
>TRBV5-1|TRBJ2-1
ASSFRPGVSEQF
>TRBV3-1|TRBJ1-2
ASSQAENRRYGYT
>TRBV19|TRBJ2-7
ASGGQGRYEQY
>TRBV20-1|TRBJ1-1
SASHEAF
>TRBV25-1|TRBJ2-1
ASTGTSGGGNEQF
>TRBV12-3/TRBV12-4|TRBJ2-5
ASSLALGETQY
>TRBV4-3|TRBJ2-3
ASSQDGAGVGTDTQY
>TRBV10-3|TRBJ2-1
AIAAQGINNEQF
>TRBV13|TRBJ1-2
ASSDTRGGYT
>TRBV29-1|TRBJ2-1
SVDTPGQGRYEQF
>TRBV20-1|TRBJ2-5
SARGMRETPY
>TRBV12-3/TRBV12-4|TRBJ2-4
ASSQGLEVQY
>TRBV5-1|TRBJ1-1
ASSRIPGLNTEAF
>TRBV5-6|TRBJ2-7
ASSLAGRSYEQY
>TRBV7-9|TRBJ2-7
ASSKRSLGLEQY
>TRBV12-3/TRBV12-4|TRBJ2-7
ASSSSSRASYEQY
>TRBV28|TRBJ2-5
ASTLGSGGGETQY
>TRBV3-1|TRBJ1-1
ASSQDEGNTEAF
>TRBV7-6|TRBJ1-1
ASSLADYTEAF
>TRBV20-1|TRBJ2-2
SARALAGGSNTGELF
>TRBV29-1|TRBJ2-3
SVAGAATDTQY
>TRBV5-1|TRBJ1-1
ASSLSNLRAEAF
>TRBV7-1|TRBJ1-2
ASSLRTEGYT
>TRBV7-7|TRBJ2-5
ASSPGWTSVEETQY
>TRBV20-1|TRBJ2-7
SARRVRGAGYEQY
>TRBV7-7|TRBJ2-2
ASSPNRDTGELF
>TRBV11-2|TRBJ2-7
ASSYMDRALAYEQY
>TRBV12-3/TRBV12-4|TRBJ1-5
ASSLVGPQPQH
>TRBV5-1|TRBJ1-6
ASRLTTYNSPLH
>TRBV18|TRBJ2-7
ASSPPYPDSYEQY
>TRBV9|TRBJ2-3
ASSGAGVGRDTQY
>TRBV20-1|TRBJ2-7
SALDDAGRGYEQY